This TCR beta chain derives from a study of regulatory T cells in long-lasting Graves disease. Overall study context: Prior antithyroid drug treatment in newly diagnosed Graves' patients lasted under 3 months.

Sequencing libraries for TCR beta were prepared with iRepertoire HTBI primers and Arm-PCR of CDR3 regions. MiXCR was run by TCRdb on the multiplex PCR reads, yielding one entry per CDR3 protein. The sample contains approximately 470,000 distinct CDR3 sequences, 16% of which appear only once. The study's findings and limits: Persistent Graves' cases showed lower TCR diversity than newly diagnosed cases.

Specified time point: newly diagnosed GD, antithyroid drugs for less than 3 months. Extracted PBMC RNA gave rise to the TCR library. Germline CDR1 is SNHLY and CDR2 is FYNNEI. The junction had 8 bases not matched to a gene; V was cut back by 1 base and J by 9 bases. There are 15 residues in the CDR3. As to this clonotype: Its antigen remains unidentified.

This same sample was also taken into another study, of T cells in Graves' hyperthyroidism and ophthalmopathy. That investigation notes: In the first-round RT-PCR of the TCR CDR3, the HTBI primer set was used. Patients with ophthalmopathy were separated from those with stable hyperthyroidism by a 13 V-J model.

This chain uses TRBV2 with TRBJ1-5, with 8 bases matching TRBD1. The receptor was isolated from a man aged 40-55 years with Graves disease. This specimen consisted of peripheral blood mononuclear cells (PBMCs), obtained at new diagnosis, from a patient treated with antithyroid drugs. The CDR3 DNA reads as TGTGCCAGCAGTGAAGAGACAGGGGTGAGTAGGCCCCAGCATTTT. Encoded protein: CASSEETGVSRPQHF.